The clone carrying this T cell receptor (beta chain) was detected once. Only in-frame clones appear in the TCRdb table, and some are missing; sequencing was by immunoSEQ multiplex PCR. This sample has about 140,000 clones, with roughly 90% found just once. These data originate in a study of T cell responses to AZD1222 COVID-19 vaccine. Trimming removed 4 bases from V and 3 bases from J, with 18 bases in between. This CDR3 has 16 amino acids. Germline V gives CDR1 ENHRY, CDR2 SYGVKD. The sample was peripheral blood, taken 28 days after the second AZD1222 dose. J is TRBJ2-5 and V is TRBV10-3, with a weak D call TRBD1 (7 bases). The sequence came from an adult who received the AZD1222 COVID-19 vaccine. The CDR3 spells CAISVAGQMGEETQYF. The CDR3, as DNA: TGTGCCATCAGTGTGGCGGGACAGATGGGGGAAGAGACCCAGTACTTC.